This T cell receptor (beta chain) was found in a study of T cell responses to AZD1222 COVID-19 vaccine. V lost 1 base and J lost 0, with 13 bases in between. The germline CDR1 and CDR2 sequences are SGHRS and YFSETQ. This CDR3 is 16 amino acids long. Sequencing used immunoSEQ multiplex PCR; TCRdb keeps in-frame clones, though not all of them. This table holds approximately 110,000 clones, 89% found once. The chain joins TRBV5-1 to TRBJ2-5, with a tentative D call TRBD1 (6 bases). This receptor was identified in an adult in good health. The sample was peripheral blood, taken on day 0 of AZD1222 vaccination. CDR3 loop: CASSLTKTGNQETQYF. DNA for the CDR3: TGCGCCAGCAGCTTGACGAAAACAGGGAACCAAGAGACCCAGTACTTC. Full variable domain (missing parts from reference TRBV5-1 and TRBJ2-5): KAGVTQTPRYLIKTRGQQVTLSCSPISGHRSVSWYQQTPGQGLQFLFEYFSETQRNKGNFPGRFSGRQFSNSRSEMNVSTLELGDSALYLCASSLTKTGNQETQYFGPGTRLLVL.